These 28 T cell receptor beta chains were all obtained from the same sample, sequenced in a study of CD8+ T cells in alopecia areata. Following extraction, RNA underwent reverse transcription to cDNA, which served as the sequencing template. TCRdb's table, derived via immunoSEQ multiplex PCR, lists solely in-frame clones and lacks some. This table has 3,000 to 4,500 clones, over 65% appearing once. As for treatment: oral pan-JAK inhibitor, 5-10 mg twice daily. Specimens obtained from alopecia areata patients comprised lesional scalp punch biopsies and peripheral blood. Sequencing was performed on skin, taken at week 24, from a patient treated with tofacitinib. The receptors derive from a human donor with alopecia areata.

The chain combines TRBV4-1 with TRBJ1-6; D gene ambiguous. V dropped 1 base and J dropped 0 bases, with 19 bases sitting between them. There are 20 residues in the CDR3. Germline loops: CDR1 MGHRA, CDR2 YSYEKL. The CDR3 loop is CASSQVLRQILSSYNSPLHF. DNA for the CDR3: TGCGCCAGCAGCCAAGTCCTACGGCAGATTCTGAGCTCCTATAATTCACCCCTCCACTTT.

The chain links TRBV6-1 to TRBJ1-5; D not certain. Between the trimmed V and J ends, which lost 1 base and 4 bases, there was a span of 20 bases. From germline, CDR1 is MNHNS and CDR2 SASEGT. CDR3 length: 18 residues. This CDR3 is CASSEVWRLTASNQPQHF. In nucleotides, the CDR3 is TGTGCCAGCAGTGAAGTCTGGAGGTTGACGGCTTCGAATCAGCCCCAGCATTTT.

The chain is built from TRBV10-3 and TRBJ2-5; the D gene is possibly TRBD2 (6 bases). Trimming removed 10 bases from V and 5 bases from J, with 11 bases in between. The CDR3 extends over 11 amino acids. Germline CDR1 and CDR2: ENHRY and SYGVKD. CDR3 protein: CASGAGETQYF. In nucleotides, the CDR3 is TGTGCCAGTGGGGCGGGGGAGACCCAGTACTTC.

The CDR3 protein is CSVPRGPANTGELFF. DNA of the CDR3: TGCAGCGTGCCCCGGGGGCCTGCGAACACCGGGGAGCTGTTTTTT. The chain recombines TRBV29-1 with TRBJ2-2, with D possibly being TRBD1 or TRBD2 (6 bases each). Trimming took off 6 bases at V and 0 bases at J, with 14 bases between the two ends. The CDR3 extends over 15 amino acids. Germline CDR1 reads SQVTM; CDR2 reads ANQGSEA.

CDR3 nucleotides: TGTGCCAGCCGGACCTTGGGACAGACTAGCAATCAGCCCCAGCATTTT. This translates into CASRTLGQTSNQPQHF. The genes are TRBV19 and TRBJ1-5; 7 positions agree with TRBD1. V lost 9 bases, J lost 0 bases, and 11 bases stayed unmatched. CDR1 and CDR2 from the germline V gene are LNHDA and SQIVND (reference sequence). The CDR3 consists of 16 residues.

This clone was seen once. This rearrangement joins TRBV7-8 to TRBJ2-1, with TRBD2 matching over 9 bases. The junction had 3 bases not matched to a gene; V was cut back by 1 base and J by 2 bases. Germline-derived CDR1 and CDR2 are SGHVS and FQNEAQ. This CDR3 region has 16 residues. The CDR3 is CASSLEAGGAYNEQFF. In nucleotides, the CDR3 is TGTGCCAGCAGCTTAGAGGCGGGGGGGGCCTACAATGAGCAGTTCTTC.

The CDR3 nucleotides read TGCACCAGCAGCCAATCAATTCCGGGAGAGTCACGAGATACGCAGTATTTT. It encodes CTSSQSIPGESRDTQYF. The rearrangement links TRBV1 to TRBJ2-3; the table's D call, TRBD2, has no DNA check behind it. TRBV1 is described as a pseudogene. There are 17 residues in the CDR3.

The rearrangement uses TRBV2 and TRBJ2-5, with 7 bases matching TRBD1. The CDR3 sequence is 18 residues long. Germline trimming cut 2 bases from V and 1 base from J; bases unmatched to any gene: 13. Germline V gives CDR1 SNHLY, CDR2 FYNNEI. The CDR3: CASSERVYRGEGQETQYF. The CDR3, as DNA: TGTGCCAGCAGTGAACGGGTTTACAGGGGAGAGGGCCAAGAGACCCAGTACTTC. Full variable domain (missing parts from reference TRBV2 and TRBJ2-5): EPEVTQTPSHQVTQMGQEVILRCVPISNHLYFYWYRQILGQKVEFLVSFYNNEISEKSEIFDDQFSVERPDGSNFTLKIRSTKLEDSAMYFCASSERVYRGEGQETQYFGPGTRLLVL.

This chain joins TRBV2 and TRBJ1-5, with unresolved D. Trimming shortened V by 6 bases and J by 2 bases, and 5 bases separated the two germline ends. This CDR3 region has 12 residues. The V gene's germline CDR1 is SNHLY and CDR2 FYNNEI. CDR3: CASSRRNQPQHF. The DNA for the CDR3 is TGTGCCAGCAGCAGGCGCAATCAGCCCCAGCATTTT.

This clone showed up just a few times. The V and J genes are TRBV29-1 and TRBJ2-1; D is perhaps TRBD2 (6 bases). Trimming removed 3 bases from V and 3 bases from J, with 12 bases in between. Germline-derived CDR1 and CDR2 are SQVTM and ANQGSEA. The CDR3 runs to 14 residues. The CDR3 nucleotides are TGCAGCGTTGATGTGGCGGGGCTCTACAATGAGCAGTTCTTC. Translating it yields CSVDVAGLYNEQFF.

The J gene is TRBJ1-2, the V gene TRBV29-1, with D perhaps matching TRBD1 (5 bases). Trimming pared 2 bases from V and 1 base from J, leaving 17 bases between. The CDR3 length is 16 residues. Germline V gene lookup returns CDR1 SQVTM and CDR2 ANQGSEA. CDR3 nucleotides: TGCAGCGTTGAAACCCAACGGGGCAGCAATAACTATGGCTACACCTTC. Translating gives CSVETQRGSNNYGYTF.

The sample holds one count of this clone. The J gene is TRBJ1-6, the V gene TRBV14; D is possibly TRBD1 (6 bases). The CDR3 totals 15 residues. Per germline, CDR1 SGHDN and CDR2 FVKESK. Trimming pared 2 bases from V and 8 bases from J, leaving 13 bases between. DNA for the CDR3: TGTGCCAGCAGCCAAATTACAGGGTCGGATTCACCCCTCCACTTT. It encodes CASSQITGSDSPLHF.

The V call is TRBV7-8, the J call TRBJ1-5; D is possibly TRBD1 (5 bases). Germline lookup yields CDR1 SGHVS and CDR2 FQNEAQ. Trimming took off 0 bases at V and 0 bases at J, with 9 bases between the two ends. The CDR3 spans 16 residues. The CDR3 sequence is CASSLARQYSNQPQHF. In DNA form, the CDR3 reads TGTGCCAGCAGCTTAGCTAGACAGTATAGCAATCAGCCCCAGCATTTT.

The DNA of the CDR3 is TGTGCCACCAGCGGATCCGGGTCTCGGGAGCAGTACTTC. Translated, it gives CATSGSGSREQYF. J is TRBJ2-7 and V is TRBV15; unclear D gene. The CDR3 consists of 13 residues. CDR1 and CDR2 from the germline V gene are LNHNV and YYDKDF (reference sequence). Between the trimmed V and J ends, which lost 5 bases and 7 bases, there was a span of 15 bases. The entire variable domain, with the rest obtained from reference TRBV15 and TRBJ2-7, is as follows: DAMVIQNPRYQVTQFGKPVTLSCSQTLNHNVMYWYQQKSSQAPKLLFHYYDKDFNNEADTPDNFQSRRPNTSFCFLDIRSPGLGDTAMYLCATSGSGSREQYFGPGTRLTVT.

The chain recombines TRBV5-1 with TRBJ1-6; D is ambiguous. The CDR3 extends over 14 amino acids. The germline gives CDR1 SGHRS, CDR2 YFSETQ. The V end lost 4 bases, the J end lost 7 bases, and 12 bases lay between the germline ends. As DNA, the CDR3 is TGCGCCAGCAGCCCCGGTCAGCTGAATTCACCCCTCCACTTT. Protein: CASSPGQLNSPLHF. The full variable domain, with the rest looked up from reference TRBV5-1 and TRBJ1-6, is KAGVTQTPRYLIKTRGQQVTLSCSPISGHRSVSWYQQTPGQGLQFLFEYFSETQRNKGNFPGRFSGRQFSNSRSEMNVSTLELGDSALYLCASSPGQLNSPLHFGNGTRLTVT.

J is TRBJ2-3 and V is TRBV7-3; D is unresolved. Trimming removed 2 bases from V and 4 bases from J, with 10 bases in between. Germline V gene data show CDR1 as SGHTA and CDR2 as FQGTGA. There are 14 residues in the CDR3. CDR3 sequence (DNA): TGTGCCAGCAGCTTAGGAGAACCGGCAGATACGCAGTATTTT. Its translation: CASSLGEPADTQYF.

The V and J genes are TRBV9 and TRBJ1-5; D uncertain. This CDR3 region has 14 residues. The V end was cut by 4 bases, the J end by 4 bases, with 12 bases between. Germline V gene lookup returns CDR1 SGDLS and CDR2 YYNGEE. The CDR3: CASSPGLRNQPQHF. Written as DNA, the CDR3 is TGTGCCAGCAGCCCCGGGCTGAGGAATCAGCCCCAGCATTTT.

The V call is TRBV10-3, the J call TRBJ1-1, with a possible D match to TRBD1 (6 bases). The CDR3 sequence is 14 residues long. Trimming took 2 bases from V and 5 from J, leaving 12 bases between them. Germline V CDR1 and CDR2: ENHRY, SYGVKD. The DNA for the CDR3 is TGTGCCATCAGTGAGAGGGGGAAAGAAACTGAAGCTTTCTTT. Protein sequence: CAISERGKETEAFF.

This clone was seen only a few times. V is TRBV10-3 and J is TRBJ2-3; 12 bases match TRBD2. V trimming: 5 bases; J trimming: 0 bases; junction bases outside the gene matches: 9. CDR1 is ENHRY, CDR2 SYGVKD, per germline. The CDR3 sequence is 18 residues long. CDR3 DNA sequence: TGTGCCATCAGTACTAGCGGGGGGATTAAGACTAGCACAGATACGCAGTATTTT. Translating it yields CAISTSGGIKTSTDTQYF.

This clone was found once. The V gene is TRBV15, the J gene TRBJ2-7; D might be TRBD2 (5 bases). Looked up from germline, CDR1 is LNHNV and CDR2 is YYDKDF (reference sequence). The CDR3 contains 17 residues. V was pared by 0 bases and J by 3 bases, with 18 bases between. CDR3 sequence reads: CATSRDDFGRGLYEQYF. The CDR3 DNA reads as TGTGCCACCAGCAGAGATGATTTTGGACGAGGACTCTACGAGCAGTACTTC.

V is TRBV7-2 and J is TRBJ2-2; D gene unclear. The CDR3 spans 14 residues. The germline gives CDR1 SGHTA, CDR2 FQGNSA. V was shortened by 5 bases and J by 3 bases, with 10 bases between the two germline ends. The CDR3 coding sequence is TGTGCCAGCAGCGCTAGGGTTCACACCGGGGAGCTGTTTTTT. Protein sequence: CASSARVHTGELFF.

As to this clone: This specimen includes other DNA sequences encoding the same CDR3. The chain links TRBV28 to TRBJ1-1, with a tentative D call TRBD1 (6 bases). The CDR3 is 13 amino acids. V lost 4 bases to trimming and J lost 4 bases, with 10 bases between them. Germline loops: CDR1 MDHEN, CDR2 SYDVKM. CDR3 DNA: TGTGCCAGCAGTTCGATCAGGGGCACTGAAGCTTTCTTT. This encodes CASSSIRGTEAFF.

The V call is TRBV7-2, the J call TRBJ1-2; a possible D gene is TRBD1 (5 bases). The CDR3 loop spans 15 amino acids. The germline CDR1 and CDR2 sequences are SGHTA and FQGNSA. V lost 2 bases to trimming and J lost 6 bases, with 16 bases between them. The chain's CDR3 is CASSLLVRGRDGYTF. CDR3 nucleotides: TGTGCCAGCAGCTTACTGGTCCGGGGCAGGGATGGCTACACCTTC.

This rearrangement joins TRBV7-1 to TRBJ2-5, with unresolved D. TRBV7-1 is reported as an ORF; its role is uncertain. Between the trimmed V and J ends, which lost 4 bases and 2 bases, there was a span of 5 bases. The CDR3 contains 12 residues. The CDR3 coding sequence is TGTGCCAGCAGCTTATATCAAGAGACCCAGTACTTC. Amino acids: CASSLYQETQYF.

V is TRBV4-3 and J is TRBJ1-4; D is uncertain. The germline gives CDR1 LGHNA, CDR2 YSLEER. The CDR3 loop spans 16 amino acids. Deletions cut 4 bases from V and 5 bases from J, with 17 bases between. This CDR3 is CASSPLGPSMNEKLFF. In DNA form, the CDR3 reads TGCGCCAGCAGCCCACTGGGTCCTTCTATGAATGAAAAACTGTTTTTT.

This clone is labeled as large. This rearrangement joins TRBV5-8 to TRBJ2-1; tentatively, D is TRBD2 (5 bases). There are 13 residues in the CDR3. Germline-derived CDR1 and CDR2 are SGHTS and YDEGEE. Between the trimmed V and J ends, which lost 1 base and 7 bases, there was a span of 9 bases. CDR3 sequence reads: CASSLYGNNEQFF. CDR3 in DNA: TGTGCCAGCAGCTTGTACGGGAATAATGAGCAGTTCTTC.

The CDR3: CASSLRQGGNQPQHF. CDR3 sequence (DNA): TGTGCCAGCAGCTTACGACAGGGTGGAAATCAGCCCCAGCATTTT. The gene calls are TRBV7-8 and TRBJ1-5, with TRBD1 identical over 7 bases. The CDR3 length is 15 residues. The trim removed 2 bases at V and 4 bases at J, leaving 5 bases unmatched. The V gene's germline CDR1 is SGHVS and CDR2 FQNEAQ.

This chain connects TRBV30 to TRBJ1-3, with a possible D match to TRBD1 (5 bases). Trimming took off 4 bases at V and 0 bases at J, with 13 bases between the two ends. CDR3 length equals 15 residues. Germline V CDR1 and CDR2: GTSNPN, SVGIG (reference sequence). For the CDR3, the DNA is TGTGCCTGGACTGTGGGACGGTCCTCTGGAAACACCATATATTTT. The encoded protein is CAWTVGRSSGNTIYF.